This is a list of T cell receptor beta chains from one sample in a study of radiotherapy plus CTLA-4 blockade in lung cancer. Assay: immunoSEQ multiplex PCR; the TCRdb copy retains only in-frame clones and omits some. Of about 51,000 clones listed, 65% to 85% were seen once; the top ten hold around 2.5%. Sequenced here: peripheral blood, sampled from a patient treated with radiotherapy plus ipilimumab. The receptors were sampled from a human donor with non-small cell lung cancer whose response to radiotherapy plus ipilimumab could not be evaluated. CDR3s include the opening cysteine and the closing phenylalanine or tryptophan. A D gene is named only where the DNA matches it firmly. Where a row states a size, it is once, few, many or the class of an expanded clone; other rows omit it.

D	V	J	length	size	CDR3	DNA
TRBD2	TRBV19	TRBJ2-7	13	-	CASSKPSGGEQYF	TGTGCCAGTAGTAAGCCTAGCGGGGGCGAGCAGTACTTC
TRBD1	TRBV9	TRBJ1-5	15	-	CASSAGQGGVQPQHF	TGTGCCAGCAGCGCGGGACAGGGGGGGGTTCAGCCCCAGCATTTT
TRBD1	TRBV6-1	TRBJ1-2	16	-	CASSVTGDRLNYGYTF	TGTGCCAGCAGTGTCACAGGGGACAGACTTAACTATGGCTACACCTTC
-	TRBV18	TRBJ2-1	14	-	CASKNTSSYNEQFF	TGTGCCAGCAAAAATACTAGTTCCTACAATGAGCAGTTCTTC
-	TRBV10-1	TRBJ2-7	13	-	CAFRGQASYEQYF	TGCGCCTTCAGAGGGCAAGCTTCCTACGAGCAGTACTTC
-	TRBV7-2	TRBJ2-6	13	-	CASSSSHPGVLTF	TGTGCCAGCAGCTCTAGCCACCCGGGCGTCCTGACTTTC
-	TRBV2	TRBJ1-2	14	-	CASKIGTPGAGYTF	TGTGCCAGCAAAATAGGAACACCGGGTGCTGGCTACACCTTC
TRBD2	TRBV9	TRBJ2-7	12	-	CASSVVGGGLIF	TGTGCCAGCAGCGTAGTGGGGGGAGGGTTGATCTTC
-	TRBV11-2	TRBJ2-2	14	-	CASSLGLSPGELFF	TGTGCCAGCAGCTTAGGTCTCTCCCCCGGGGAGCTGTTTTTT
TRBD2	TRBV5-1	TRBJ2-5	16	-	CASSFASGGLKETQYF	TGCGCCAGCAGCTTTGCTAGCGGGGGATTAAAAGAGACCCAGTACTTC
TRBD2	TRBV4-1	TRBJ2-3	16	once	CASSRKLAGDTDTQYF	TGCGCCAGCAGCCGGAAACTAGCGGGGGACACAGATACGCAGTATTTT